The text below deals with one T cell receptor beta chain. What it recognizes is unknown. These data come from a study of CD8+ T cells in alopecia areata. cDNA reverse transcribed from extracted RNA served as the sequencing template. The repertoire was sequenced with immunoSEQ multiplex PCR; TCRdb's copy has only in-frame clones and lacks some. The data contain 90,000 to 120,000 clones, about 83% of them singletons. General study findings and limits: Many expanded lesional clones persisted in scalp and blood during tofacitinib. Whether baseline CD8+ expansion is linked to response remains uncertain, given a single nonresponder.

Trimming left V 2 bases short and J 5 bases short, with 21 bases between. This CDR3 region has 17 residues. CDR1 and CDR2 from the germline V gene are MNHEY and SMNVEV (reference sequence). As for treatment: oral pan-JAK inhibitor, 5-10 mg twice daily. Peripheral blood and lesional scalp punch biopsies were taken from alopecia areata patients. Cell sorting on a FACSAria was used to separate CD4+ and CD8+ T cells from the PBMCs. The sequencing used CD8+ T cells sorted from blood, collected at week 24, from a patient treated with tofacitinib. This chain uses TRBV27 with TRBJ2-5; weak D call: TRBD2 (6 bases). This sequence originates from a human donor with alopecia areata. The CDR3 nucleotides are TGTGCCAGCAGTTTAACAGCCCCCATACTAGCCTCTGAGACCCAGTACTTC. This sequence encodes CASSLTAPILASETQYF.